Shown below are 16 T cell receptor beta chains from a single sample sequenced in a study of shared clonotypes between healthy human individuals. Some clones are missing from TCRdb's copy, which holds only in-frame ones; the method was immunoSEQ multiplex PCR. The sample has a few million clones; approximately 93% are singletons. Sequencing was done on a sample of naive CD4+ T cells from PBMCs. Subset: CD45RA+ positively selected. These TCRs come from a man aged 18-30 years in good health. Some clones in this sample may be carry-over from other donors' samples.

Only one count was recorded for this clone. This sequence joins TRBV18 and TRBJ2-1, with D hard to call. V gave up 2 bases and J gave up 10 bases, with 21 bases separating them. Looked up from germline, CDR1 is KGHSH and CDR2 is LQKENI. The CDR3 spans 16 residues. In DNA, the CDR3 is TGTGCCAGCTCACCATACACCAGTGGGGTAGCTGGGGAGCAGTTCTTC. Its protein is CASSPYTSGVAGEQFF. Supplemented by reference TRBV18 and TRBJ2-1, the full variable domain reads NAGVMQNPRHLVRRRGQEARLRCSPMKGHSHVYWYRQLPEEGLKFMVYLQKENIIDESGMPKERFSAEFPKEGPSILRIQQVVRGDSAAYFCASSPYTSGVAGEQFFGPGTRLTVL.

This clone was seen a few times. The sample contains more than one DNA sequence encoding this CDR3. V gene TRBV29-1 combines with J gene TRBJ1-1, with 8 bases fitting TRBD1. This CDR3 comprises 12 residues. Trimming took 7 bases from V and 1 from J; bases not matched to a gene: 2. The germline CDR1 and CDR2 sequences are SQVTM and ANQGSEA. As DNA, the CDR3 is TGCAGCGCCGACAGGGGGAACACTGAAGCTTTCTTT. Residues: CSADRGNTEAFF.

V usage is TRBV7-3 and J usage is TRBJ2-7; D remains ambiguous. Germline CDR1 SGHTA, CDR2 FQGTGA. This CDR3 contains 12 residues. Trimming took 5 bases from V and 0 from J, leaving 5 bases between them. CDR3 amino acids: CASSPSSYEQYF. The DNA for the CDR3 is TGTGCCAGCAGCCCGAGCTCCTACGAGCAGTACTTC.

The chain carries TRBV14 and TRBJ2-3; 8 positions match TRBD2. The trim removed 3 bases at V and 5 bases at J, leaving 10 bases unmatched. CDR1 SGHDN and CDR2 FVKESK come from the germline V gene. The CDR3 is 16 amino acids. The CDR3 DNA sequence: TGTGCCAGCAGCCATTCCCGGACTAGCATGGGAGATACGCAGTATTTT. Translated: CASSHSRTSMGDTQYF.

Concerning this clone itself: The same CDR3 can be traced to other DNA sequences in this sample. The V call is TRBV6-1, the J call TRBJ2-5; TRBD2 is a possible D gene (6 bases). Per the germline V gene, CDR1 is MNHNS and CDR2 is SASEGT. This CDR3 is 13 amino acids long. Trimming took off 8 bases at V and 3 bases at J, with 13 bases between the two ends. CDR3 bases: TGTGCCAGCTCGGAGGGCAGGGAAGAGACCCAGTACTTC. This sequence encodes CASSEGREETQYF.

V gene TRBV9 combines with J gene TRBJ2-6; D is unresolved. The CDR3 covers 15 residues. In germline, CDR1 is SGDLS, CDR2 YYNGEE. V lost 2 bases and J lost 4, with 10 bases in between. Written as DNA, the CDR3 is TGTGCCAGCAGCGTCCTTATGGGCGGGGCCAACGTCCTGACTTTC. It translates to CASSVLMGGANVLTF.

V usage is TRBV10-1 and J usage is TRBJ1-1; D is ambiguous. The germline gives CDR1 WNHNN, CDR2 SYGVQD (reference sequence). Between the trimmed V and J ends, which lost 2 bases and 4 bases, there was a span of 14 bases. The CDR3 covers 15 residues. The CDR3 is CASSEPGPLCTEAFF. The DNA for the CDR3 is TGCGCCAGCAGTGAGCCGGGCCCACTATGCACTGAAGCTTTCTTT.

J is TRBJ2-1 and V is TRBV6-1; 8 bases are a match to TRBD1. In germline, CDR1 is MNHNS, CDR2 SASEGT. Trimming cost V 6 bases and J 9 bases; bases outside gene matches: 13. This CDR3 is built from 15 residues. The DNA of the CDR3 is TGTGCCAGCAGCGCTAAGGACAGGGAGGCGACTGAGCAGTTCTTC. Protein product: CASSAKDREATEQFF.

This chain connects TRBV28 to TRBJ2-5; 7 bases align to TRBD2. There are 16 residues in the CDR3. Trimming removed 2 bases from V and 4 bases from J; junction bases left unmatched: 10. CDR1 and CDR2 from the germline V gene are MDHEN and SYDVKM. CDR3 coding DNA: TGTGCCAGCAGTTTACGGGGGGAGGGCCTCCTAGAGACCCAGTACTTC. It codes for CASSLRGEGLLETQYF.

This chain links TRBV11-1 with TRBJ2-5; TRBD1 might be the D (6 bases). The CDR3 loop spans 16 amino acids. CDR1 and CDR2 from the germline V gene are SGHAT and FQDESV (reference sequence). Trimming pared 1 base from V and 2 bases from J, leaving 14 bases between. For the CDR3, the DNA is TGTGCCAGCAGCTTAGTTCCCGGACAGCCTCAAGAGACCCAGTACTTC. Residues: CASSLVPGQPQETQYF.

The chain carries TRBV7-2 and TRBJ2-7, with unresolved D. CDR3 size: 15 residues. Trimming shortened V by 2 bases and J by 0 bases, and 11 bases separated the two germline ends. Germline V gives CDR1 SGHTA, CDR2 FQGNSA. This CDR3 is CASSLLGSYSYEQYF. In DNA, the CDR3 is TGTGCCAGCAGCTTATTGGGCAGTTACTCCTACGAGCAGTACTTC.

This clone has a single count. The rearrangement joins TRBV5-1 to TRBJ2-7; TRBD2 matches at 9 bases. V lost 0 bases to trimming and J lost 7 bases; unmatched junction nucleotides: 14. The germline CDR1 and CDR2 sequences are SGHRS and YFSETQ. The CDR3 length is 17 residues. The CDR3 region has the DNA TGCGCCAGCAGCTTGGAGTCTTTTGCTAGCGGGACGGGGGAGCAGTACTTC. This gives the protein CASSLESFASGTGEQYF.

CDR3 coding DNA: TGTGCCAGCAGCTTAAGGGCAGCCGGGACTAGCGTGCCCTACAATGAGCAGTTCTTC. Translation gives CASSLRAAGTSVPYNEQFF. The chain has TRBV7-8 and TRBJ2-1; 10 bases fit TRBD2. The CDR3 has 19 amino acids. CDR1 is SGHVS and CDR2 is FQNEAQ in the germline V gene. J was trimmed by 2 bases and V by 2 bases; bases with no gene match: 12.

This clone appeared once. This chain links TRBV11-3 with TRBJ2-1; D possibly corresponds to TRBD1 (6 bases). The germline V and J ends were trimmed by 5 bases and 0 bases, with 20 bases remaining between them. The CDR3 extends over 18 amino acids. The V gene's germline CDR1 is SGHNT and CDR2 YENEEA. Here the CDR3 DNA reads TGTGCCAGCAGCCTGGGGGCATTCACGCCTAGCTCCTACAATGAGCAGTTCTTC. This translates into CASSLGAFTPSSYNEQFF.

This rearrangement joins TRBV5-1 to TRBJ2-2; a possible D gene is TRBD2 (6 bases). Looked up from germline, CDR1 is SGHRS and CDR2 is YFSETQ. The CDR3 sequence is 14 residues long. The germline V and J ends were trimmed by 4 bases and 5 bases, with 12 bases remaining between them. CDR3 in amino acids: CASSPAGITGELFF. For the CDR3, the DNA is TGCGCCAGCAGCCCGGCGGGGATAACCGGGGAGCTGTTTTTT.

This rearrangement joins TRBV30 to TRBJ1-1; a possible D gene is TRBD1 (5 bases). Trimming left V 1 base short and J 4 bases short, with 16 bases between. Germline values: CDR1 GTSNPN, CDR2 SVGIG (reference sequence). The CDR3 runs to 15 residues. The CDR3 reads CAWSGGLGRGTEAFF. CDR3 nucleotides: TGTGCCTGGAGTGGGGGGTTAGGAAGAGGCACTGAAGCTTTCTTT.